This T cell receptor beta chain comes out of a study of blood T cells in healthy people across ages (dated by TCRdb to 2015 to 2017). As for the study more broadly: In model experiments, roughly one uniquely barcoded TCR beta cDNA molecule per two T cells was captured by template switching. The study analyzed two additional independent replicas of 1 million unique cDNA reads from the same blood draw for two donors, one aged 18 to 30 and one aged 80 or older. To avoid experimental bias, donors of different ages were distributed randomly across sequencing lanes. Age-related changes in TCR beta repertoire diversity were measured in the study by deep sequencing normalized with unique cDNA molecular identifiers. The donors were divided into four age groups: young (average around 16 years), middle-aged (approximately 39), aged (approximately 62) and long-lived (roughly 86). The paper as a whole reports these results and caveats: Conclusive comparison of naive and antigen-experienced compartments was prevented by the profiling of bulk unsorted PBMCs. As age increased, observed TCR beta diversity per million T cells dropped in a roughly linear way, and a significant reduction was already evident by age 40. Estimates of total diversity based on one million sequenced T cells were considered lower bounds and underestimates. Donor CMV infection status was unknown, potentially confounding age-related changes in expanded clonotypes. The percentage of naive T cells measured by flow cytometry correlated strongly with observed TCR beta diversity. Compared with the aged group, the long-lived group had more naive CD4+ T cells, fewer expanded clones and increased TCR diversity, a pattern suggesting age selection.

The germline V gene encodes CDR1 MNHEY and CDR2 SMNVEV (reference sequence). The CDR3 contains 12 residues, cysteine and phenylalanine counted. This entry keeps only the CDR3 DNA: 36 bases, framed from base 1. V is shortened by 2 bases, J by 6 bases, and the region joining them spans 8 bases. Systemically healthy Caucasian individuals from Russia, 39 in total and aged about 6 to 95 years, were included as donors. Approximately 10 milliliters of peripheral blood were collected from each donor into EDTA-treated Vacutainer tubes. Ficoll-Paque density-gradient centrifugation was used to isolate PBMCs, with at least 7 million per sample. Total RNA was extracted from PBMCs with Trizol reagent, with at least 6 micrograms obtained per sample. Naive CD45RAhigh/CD27high T cell percentages were measured by flow cytometry on a PBMC aliquot from every donor. Receptor amplification or capture employed 5' RACE. The sequencer was an Illumina HiSeq 2500. A second 7 to 11 cycle PCR used a sample-barcoded 5' primer and a J-beta primer mix. A unique molecular identifier was introduced onto each TCR beta cDNA molecule by a template-switch 5' adaptor carrying 12 random nucleotides. Each sample yielded at least 2.5 million CDR3-containing paired-end reads. First-strand cDNA synthesis was performed from all RNA using the Mint cDNA synthesis kit, with priming by a TRBC-specific oligonucleotide. Following uracil-DNA glycosylase treatment, all cDNA underwent a first 18-cycle PCR with the universal primers M1SS and BC2_uni_R. On the authors' methods: Each sample was normalized by randomly selecting 1 million high-quality reads, each carrying a distinct molecular identifier. Instead of being binned into consensus sequences, reads that shared molecular identifiers were thrown out. MiTCR, with a Q25 quality threshold and the strictest error-elimination algorithm, was used for CDR3 identification, clonotype clustering and error correction. A nonparametric unseen species model with Euler transformation was used to estimate a lower bound on total TCR beta diversity. Starting from the raw public reads, TCRdb applied fastp trimming at Q25, assembled clones with MiXCR and retained in-frame beta chains. Rows are combined by CDR3 protein, so each entry shows the most common genes and DNA. The V and J calls, along with clone size, are taken from TCRdb and not from the paper's own processing. Recorded for this sample are about 640,000 distinct CDR3 sequences; about 53% of them occurred a single time. The top ten hold approximately 40% of the sample.

This clonotype has just a few counts. Its cognate antigen has yet to be identified. It has no much larger one-base neighbor in the sample; base qualities were not kept. In this chain, TRBV27 is recombined with TRBJ2-7, with the D segment identity uncertain. Sequencing input: blood. The sequence came from a man in his sixties in good health. The DNA reads TGTGCCAGCAGTTTAACAACGGGCGAGCAGTACTTC. It translates to CASSLTTGEQYF.